These 22 T cell receptor beta chains share one sample of origin, sequenced in a study of a mutant IDH1 vaccine in newly diagnosed glioma. Their antigen targets remain unknown. The assay was immunoSEQ multiplex PCR, and TCRdb's table has in-frame clones only and misses some. This table holds about 55,000 clones, under 90% found once. The time point: week 23, last vaccination. Vaccination used 300 ug of mutant IDH1 20-mer peptide per dose, with topical imiquimod. Sequenced material: PBMCs, taken from a glioma patient whose treatment included an IDH1 peptide vaccine. The receptors originated from a man aged 35 to 55 with glioma.

Regarding this clone: The junction differs from germline at one of its ends, possibly a read error. The genes are TRBV7-8 and TRBJ2-7, with 7 positions matching TRBD2. CDR3 length: 13 residues. Germline values: CDR1 SGHVS, CDR2 FQNEAQ. The CDR3 coding sequence is TGTGCCGGCAGCCGGACTAGCTCCTACGAGCAGTACTTC. It yields the protein CAGSRTSSYEQYF.

The chain is built from TRBV19 and TRBJ1-2; D ambiguous. With 4 bases removed from V and 7 bases from J, the gap between germline ends came to 10 bases. Germline V lookup: CDR1 LNHDA, CDR2 SQIVND (reference sequence). CDR3 length: 12 residues. Here the CDR3 DNA reads TGTGCCAGTAGTAGGGATCGGGGTGGCTACACCTTC. Translation gives CASSRDRGGYTF.

The chain's CDR3 is CAAMVGGTSYEQYF. The CDR3 DNA is TGTGCCGCCATGGTGGGGGGCACCTCCTACGAGCAGTACTTC. The rearrangement joins TRBV10-3 to TRBJ2-7; D may match TRBD1 or TRBD2 (6 bases each). CDR3 length: 14 amino acids. The V and J ends lost 11 bases and 0 bases respectively, with 17 bases between them. Germline CDR1 ENHRY, CDR2 SYGVKD.

This rearrangement joins TRBV6-1 to TRBJ1-1; 7 bases match TRBD1. Per germline, CDR1 MNHNS and CDR2 SASEGT. The CDR3 covers 15 residues. The ends lost 0 bases at V and 7 bases at J; junction bases unmatched: 8. In nucleotides, the CDR3 is TGTGCCAGCAGTGAAGCGGCAGGGGGAGAAAGTGAAGCTTTCTTT. This sequence encodes CASSEAAGGESEAFF.

The chain has TRBV29-1 and TRBJ1-1, with 8 bases identical to TRBD1. The CDR3 sequence is 13 residues long. The trim removed 5 bases at V and 4 bases at J, leaving 6 bases unmatched. CDR1 SQVTM and CDR2 ANQGSEA come from the germline V gene. The CDR3 DNA reads TGCAGCGTTCAGACAGGGGACTTCACTGAAGCTTTCTTT. Translation: CSVQTGDFTEAFF.

This clone was seen once. The rearrangement joins TRBV27 to TRBJ2-2, with D tentatively TRBD1 (6 bases). This CDR3 is built from 14 residues. V lost 5 bases, J lost 4 bases, and 11 bases lay in between. Germline CDR1 and CDR2: MNHEY and SMNVEV (reference sequence). This chain's CDR3 is CASSLLTGTGELFF. Here the CDR3 DNA reads TGTGCCAGCAGTCTATTGACAGGCACCGGGGAGCTGTTTTTT.

V is TRBV7-8 and J is TRBJ2-7, with 7 bases fitting TRBD1. Germline V lookup: CDR1 SGHVS, CDR2 FQNEAQ. V shed 5 bases and J 9 bases; nucleotides not matched to a gene: 7. The CDR3 runs 12 residues. The CDR3 here is CASSPTGFTQYF. DNA for the CDR3: TGTGCCAGCAGCCCGACAGGGTTTACGCAGTACTTC.

The rearrangement joins TRBV23-1 to TRBJ2-2; the match to TRBD1 covers 8 bases. TRBV23-1 is reported as an ORF; its role is uncertain. The CDR3 totals 15 residues. With V trimmed by 3 bases and J by 7 bases, 7 bases remained unmatched. The CDR3 spells CASSQTQGAGGELFF. For the CDR3, the DNA is TGCGCCAGCAGTCAGACCCAGGGGGCAGGCGGGGAGCTGTTTTTT.

This chain links TRBV4-1 with TRBJ2-3; 7 bases map to TRBD1. Germline V CDR1 and CDR2: MGHRA, YSYEKL. The trim removed 5 bases at V and 1 base at J, leaving 6 bases unmatched. This CDR3 is 15 amino acids long. The CDR3 DNA sequence: TGCGCCAGCAGCTACCCACAGGGGCGCACAGATACGCAGTATTTT. Residues: CASSYPQGRTDTQYF.

This clone was found a few times. V is TRBV7-6 and J is TRBJ1-2; possible D gene TRBD1, 5 bases. CDR3 size: 14 residues. V was shortened by 5 bases and J by 7 bases, with 17 bases between the two germline ends. Germline lookup yields CDR1 SGHVS and CDR2 FNYEAQ. CDR3 region: CASSLGPQGRGYTF. The CDR3 DNA reads as TGTGCCAGCAGCCTGGGACCCCAGGGTCGTGGCTACACCTTC.

V and J are TRBV9 and TRBJ1-2; the D is unclear. The CDR3 length is 12 residues. V was clipped by 3 bases and J by 0 bases, with 3 bases between them. CDR1 is SGDLS and CDR2 is YYNGEE in the germline V gene. CDR3 DNA sequence: TGTGCCAGCAGCGCGGCTAACTATGGCTACACCTTC. The encoded protein is CASSAANYGYTF.

The rearrangement links TRBV6-1 to TRBJ1-3, with D uncertain. The V end lost 2 bases, the J end lost 0 bases, and 8 bases lay between the germline ends. CDR1 is MNHNS, CDR2 SASEGT, per germline. The CDR3 sequence is 15 residues long. The CDR3 loop is CASSEKTASGNTIYF. CDR3 nucleotides: TGTGCCAGCAGTGAAAAGACTGCCTCTGGAAACACCATATATTTT.

This clone has just a few counts. The rearrangement uses TRBV5-4 and TRBJ1-6; TRBD1 matches at 8 bases. The junction had 3 bases not matched to a gene; V was cut back by 0 bases and J by 13 bases. CDR3 length: 13 residues. Germline V lookup: CDR1 SGHNT, CDR2 YYREEE (reference sequence). CDR3: CASSLDQGAPLHF. Here the CDR3 DNA reads TGTGCCAGCAGCTTGGACCAGGGGGCCCCCCTCCACTTT.

The chain uses TRBV10-2 and TRBJ1-1; perhaps TRBD1 as D (5 bases). Germline assignment: CDR1 WSHSY and CDR2 SAAADI. CDR3 size: 15 residues. V lost 1 base and J 3 bases, leaving 12 bases between the germline ends. The CDR3 here is CASSEFAGSDTEAFF. For the CDR3, the DNA is TGCGCCAGCAGTGAGTTTGCAGGGTCGGACACTGAAGCTTTCTTT.

The chain combines TRBV11-2 with TRBJ2-7; no firm D call. Looked up from germline, CDR1 is SGHAT and CDR2 is FQNNGV. Trimming took 11 bases from V and 0 from J, leaving 14 bases between them. The CDR3 consists of 13 residues. CDR3 in amino acids: CAAARWDSYEQYF. Here the CDR3 DNA reads TGTGCCGCGGCAAGGTGGGACTCCTACGAGCAGTACTTC.

This chain connects TRBV15 to TRBJ2-5, with D possibly being TRBD1 or TRBD2 (6 bases each). The germline V gene has CDR1 LNHNV and CDR2 YYDKDF (reference sequence). Between the trimmed V and J ends, which lost 5 bases and 9 bases, there was a span of 19 bases. The CDR3 runs 14 residues. The DNA for the CDR3 is TGTGCCACCAGCCCAAGTCGGGGGCAGCGGGCCCAGTACTTC. Translated, it gives CATSPSRGQRAQYF.

Judged by abundance, this clone is medium-sized. The chain recombines TRBV15 with TRBJ2-7; D ambiguous. Germline assignment: CDR1 LNHNV and CDR2 YYDKDF (reference sequence). The CDR3 sequence is 14 residues long. Between the trimmed V and J ends, which lost 0 bases and 4 bases, there was a span of 10 bases. The CDR3 sequence is CATSREGRVYEQYF. The CDR3 DNA follows: TGTGCCACCAGCAGAGAGGGCAGAGTATACGAGCAGTACTTC.

The chain employs TRBV9 and TRBJ2-7; 9 bases map to TRBD1. CDR1 and CDR2 from the germline V gene are SGDLS and YYNGEE. This CDR3 is 14 amino acids long. Trimming removed 3 bases from V and 2 bases from J; junction bases left unmatched: 3. For the CDR3, the DNA is TGTGCCAGCAGCGCTGGACAGGGGCCCTACGAGCAGTACTTC. This gives the protein CASSAGQGPYEQYF.

This chain joins TRBV2 and TRBJ1-2; 7 positions match TRBD1. Germline assignment: CDR1 SNHLY and CDR2 FYNNEI. Losses at the gene ends were 4 bases for V and 5 bases for J; bases not matched to a gene: 10. CDR3 length: 15 residues. CDR3 sequence (DNA): TGTGCCAGCAGTGGGCAAGACAGGGCGGGGTATGGCTACACCTTC. Residues: CASSGQDRAGYGYTF.

V usage is TRBV30 and J usage is TRBJ2-5; D unclear. Germline values: CDR1 GTSNPN, CDR2 SVGIG (reference sequence). This CDR3 region has 19 residues. Trimming cost V 5 bases and J 5 bases, with 33 bases left between them. CDR3 residues: CAWPNPLNPFSSPWETQYF. The CDR3, as DNA: TGTGCCTGGCCCAACCCTCTGAACCCTTTTTCGTCCCCTTGGGAGACCCAGTACTTC.

The chain carries TRBV4-2 and TRBJ2-1, with unresolved D. V lost 4 bases, J lost 5 bases, and 3 bases lay in between. The CDR3 is 11 amino acids. Germline CDR1 is LGHNA and CDR2 is YNFKEQ. The chain's CDR3 is CASSLDNEQFF. The CDR3 nucleotides read TGTGCCAGCAGCCTAGACAATGAGCAGTTCTTC.

This sequence joins TRBV2 and TRBJ2-7, with 7 bases aligning to TRBD1. The V segment lost 7 bases and the J segment 2 bases; nucleotides outside the gene matches: 8. The CDR3 contains 14 residues. Germline V lookup: CDR1 SNHLY, CDR2 FYNNEI. The CDR3 DNA reads TGTGCCAGCACGGATACAGGGGCAACCTACGAGCAGTACTTC. Translating it yields CASTDTGATYEQYF.